This TCR beta chain was sequenced for a study of blood T cell repertoires in COVID-19. Overall study context: Samples came from the United States, Italy and Spain, spanning acute and convalescent COVID-19.

Per the authors' pipeline: Amplification of reference gene primers was used by the study to estimate nucleated cell counts. Libraries were prepared by immunoSEQ multiplex PCR; TCRdb keeps only in-frame clonotypes and omits some of them. V, J and clone size are taken as reported in that table, and D and trimming were inferred from the DNA itself. Here the sample spans 250,000 to 350,000 clones, 70% to 85% being singletons. This CDR3 contains 11 residues. Trimming pared 6 bases from V and 6 bases from J, leaving 6 bases between. CDR1 and CDR2 (germline): SNHLY, FYNNEI. Source material: peripheral blood. This chain links TRBV2 with TRBJ1-5; D is unclear. This TCR came from a human donor with COVID-19, enrolled during active disease. The donor label of this sample is uncertain. Here the CDR3 reads CASRVSQPQHF. The CDR3 coding sequence is TGTGCCAGCAGGGTGAGTCAGCCCCAGCATTTT.